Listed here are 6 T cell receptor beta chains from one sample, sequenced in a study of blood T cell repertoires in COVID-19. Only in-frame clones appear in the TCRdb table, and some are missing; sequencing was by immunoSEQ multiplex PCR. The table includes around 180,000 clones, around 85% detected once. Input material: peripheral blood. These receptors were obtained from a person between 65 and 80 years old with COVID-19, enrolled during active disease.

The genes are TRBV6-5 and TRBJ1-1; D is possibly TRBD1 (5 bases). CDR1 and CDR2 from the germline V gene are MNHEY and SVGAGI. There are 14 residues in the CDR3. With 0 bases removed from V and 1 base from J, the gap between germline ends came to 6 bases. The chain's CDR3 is CASSYSGANTEAFF. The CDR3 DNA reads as TGTGCCAGCAGTTACTCAGGGGCGAACACTGAAGCTTTCTTT.

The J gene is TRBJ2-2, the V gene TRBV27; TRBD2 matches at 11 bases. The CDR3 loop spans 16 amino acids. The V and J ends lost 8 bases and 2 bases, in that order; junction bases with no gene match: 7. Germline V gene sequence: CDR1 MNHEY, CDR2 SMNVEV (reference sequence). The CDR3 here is CASGRLAGGNTGELFF. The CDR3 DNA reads TGTGCCAGCGGGAGGCTAGCGGGGGGAAACACCGGGGAGCTGTTTTTT.

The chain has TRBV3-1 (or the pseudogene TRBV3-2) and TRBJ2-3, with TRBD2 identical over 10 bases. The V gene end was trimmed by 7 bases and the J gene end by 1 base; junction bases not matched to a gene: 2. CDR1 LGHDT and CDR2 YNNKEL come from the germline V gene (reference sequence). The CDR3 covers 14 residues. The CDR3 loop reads CASKRGGGTDTQYF. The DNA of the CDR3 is TGTGCCAGCAAGCGGGGGGGTGGCACAGATACGCAGTATTTT.

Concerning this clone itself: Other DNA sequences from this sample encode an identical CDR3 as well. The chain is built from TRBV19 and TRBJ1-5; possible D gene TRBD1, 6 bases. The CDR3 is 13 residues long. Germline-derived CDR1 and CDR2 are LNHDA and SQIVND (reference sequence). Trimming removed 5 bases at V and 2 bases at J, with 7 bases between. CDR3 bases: TGTGCCAGTAGTCAGGGGCGCAATCAGCCCCAGCATTTT. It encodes CASSQGRNQPQHF.

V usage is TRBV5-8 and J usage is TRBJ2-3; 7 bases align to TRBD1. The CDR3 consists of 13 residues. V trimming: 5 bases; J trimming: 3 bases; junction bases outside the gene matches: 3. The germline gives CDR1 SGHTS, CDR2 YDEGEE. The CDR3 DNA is TGTGCCAGCAGTTTACAGGGGACAGATACGCAGTATTTT. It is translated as CASSLQGTDTQYF.

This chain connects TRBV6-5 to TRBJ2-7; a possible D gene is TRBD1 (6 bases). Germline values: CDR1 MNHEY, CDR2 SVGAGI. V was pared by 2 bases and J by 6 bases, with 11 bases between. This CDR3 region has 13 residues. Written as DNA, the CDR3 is TGTGCCAGCAGTTACAGAAACAGGGTCGAGCAGTACTTC. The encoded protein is CASSYRNRVEQYF.